These 26 T cell receptor beta chains came from one sample sequenced in a study of PD-L1 blockade in urothelial cancer. Assay used: immunoSEQ multiplex PCR; TCRdb lists only in-frame clones, some missing. The sample has about 79,000 clones, approximately 83% seen once. Described time point: pretreatment peripheral blood. The input for sequencing was PBMCs, taken around atezolizumab (anti-PD-L1) treatment. The source is a man aged 55 to 70 with urothelial cancer.

This clone has just one count. The V gene is TRBV6-1, the J gene TRBJ2-7; 9 nucleotides align to TRBD1. Germline values: CDR1 MNHNS, CDR2 SASEGT. The CDR3 contains 15 residues. After removal of 6 bases from V and 2 bases from J, the junction contained 8 bases not matched to a gene. The CDR3 loop is CASSGQGTSPYEQYF. The CDR3 DNA follows: TGTGCCAGCAGCGGACAGGGGACAAGTCCCTACGAGCAGTACTTC.

V is TRBV11-1 and J is TRBJ1-3, with TRBD1 matching over 7 bases. J was trimmed by 4 bases and V by 5 bases; bases with no gene match: 5. The germline V gene encodes CDR1 SGHAT and CDR2 FQDESV (reference sequence). CDR3 length: 14 amino acids. CDR3 DNA sequence: TGTGCCAGCAGCCCAAGACAGGGCGGAAACACCATATATTTT. It codes for CASSPRQGGNTIYF.

V gene TRBV5-4 combines with J gene TRBJ1-5, with a tentative D call TRBD1 (5 bases). The CDR3 is 15 residues long. Germline CDR1 reads SGHNT; CDR2 reads YYREEE (reference sequence). V shed 0 bases and J shed 1 base, with 8 bases lying between them. The CDR3 coding sequence is TGTGCCAGCAGCTTGGCCCGGGGGAGCAATCAGCCCCAGCATTTT. It codes for CASSLARGSNQPQHF.

J is TRBJ2-5 and V is TRBV7-3; 9 bases are a match to TRBD2. With 2 bases clipped from V and 4 bases from J, the junction kept 11 bases outside the gene matches. Germline-derived CDR1 and CDR2 are SGHTA and FQGTGA. There are 17 residues in the CDR3. For the CDR3, the DNA is TGTGCCAGCAGCTTAGGAATCGCGGCTAGCGGGGTAGAGACCCAGTACTTC. Its protein is CASSLGIAASGVETQYF.

The sample holds one count of this clone. Other DNA sequences within the sample encode an identical CDR3. CDR3 protein: CASSPRQGNYGYTF. The CDR3 nucleotides are TGTGCCAGCAGCCCCCGGCAGGGAAACTATGGCTACACCTTC. The V and J genes are TRBV7-2 and TRBJ1-2; the D gene is possibly TRBD1 (5 bases). Trimming removed 5 bases from V and 2 bases from J, with 12 bases in between. This CDR3 contains 14 residues. CDR1 and CDR2 (germline): SGHTA, FQGNSA.

This clone was detected only a few times. The rearrangement links TRBV2 to TRBJ1-1; tentative D call: TRBD1 (6 bases). Germline values: CDR1 SNHLY, CDR2 FYNNEI. This CDR3 is built from 17 residues. V lost 4 bases, J lost 3 bases, and 21 bases lay in between. CDR3 in amino acids: CASSVSPRGRGDTEAFF. DNA of the CDR3: TGTGCCAGCAGTGTCTCACCCCGGGGGAGGGGGGACACTGAAGCTTTCTTT.

This sequence joins TRBV25-1 and TRBJ2-5; possible D gene TRBD1, 6 bases. Germline CDR1 is MGHDK and CDR2 is SYGVNS. This CDR3 has 15 amino acids. The ends were cut back, 4 bases at V and 3 bases at J, with 15 bases in the middle. The CDR3 bases are TGTGCCAGCAGTGGAACCGGGACAAAAAAAGAGACCCAGTACTTC. Translating gives CASSGTGTKKETQYF.

The chain employs TRBV6-1 and TRBJ1-4; 7 bases map to TRBD1. The length of the CDR3 is 16 residues. J gave up 8 bases and V 1 base, and 10 bases lay outside the gene matches. CDR1 MNHNS and CDR2 SASEGT come from the germline V gene. The CDR3 DNA reads TGTGCCAGCAGTGAAGGTCCGACAGGGAGTTGGGAAAAACTGTTTTTT. Its protein product is CASSEGPTGSWEKLFF.

The chain is built from TRBV19 and TRBJ2-5; perhaps TRBD1 as D (6 bases). Germline CDR1 is LNHDA and CDR2 is SQIVND (reference sequence). Trimming pared 2 bases from V and 5 bases from J, leaving 9 bases between. This CDR3 has 13 residues. This chain's CDR3 is CASSITGSETQYF. DNA for the CDR3: TGTGCCAGTAGTATAACAGGGAGTGAGACCCAGTACTTC.

This clone was seen more than once but under ten times. The J gene is TRBJ1-1, the V gene TRBV5-5; D is unclear. Deletions cut 4 bases from V and 1 base from J, with 5 bases between. The CDR3 is made up of 12 amino acids. CDR1 and CDR2 (germline): SGHKS, YYEKEE (reference sequence). The CDR3 spells CASSRQNTEAFF. The CDR3 DNA follows: TGTGCCAGCAGCCGACAGAACACTGAAGCTTTCTTT.

V usage is TRBV30 and J usage is TRBJ1-1, with a possible D match to TRBD1 (5 bases). The V gene lost 5 bases and the J gene lost 1 base, with 8 bases spanning the gap. CDR1 and CDR2 (germline): GTSNPN, SVGIG (reference sequence). CDR3 size: 12 residues. The CDR3 nucleotides read TGTGCCTGGGGACAACAGAACACTGAAGCTTTCTTT. Protein product: CAWGQQNTEAFF.

A word on this clone: One junction end disagrees with the germline gene, perhaps due to a read error. The rearrangement joins TRBV11-2 to TRBJ1-2; the D gene is possibly TRBD1 (6 bases). The CDR3 has 14 residues. Germline CDR1 reads SGHAT; CDR2 reads FQNNGV. DNA of the CDR3: TGCGCCAGCAGCCGAGAGCTGGACAGCTATGGCTACACCTTC. It yields the protein CASSRELDSYGYTF.

V is TRBV28 and J is TRBJ1-2; D ambiguous. The CDR3 covers 13 residues. The germline CDR1 and CDR2 sequences are MDHEN and SYDVKM. The germline V and J ends were trimmed by 5 bases and 4 bases, with 11 bases remaining between them. The CDR3 sequence is CASSPRYVYGYTF. The CDR3 coding sequence is TGTGCCAGCAGTCCACGGTACGTCTATGGCTACACCTTC.

This rearrangement joins TRBV2 to TRBJ2-5, with D possibly matching TRBD1 (6 bases). The germline gives CDR1 SNHLY, CDR2 FYNNEI. V was cut by 7 bases and J by 1 base, with 10 bases left in between. This CDR3 is 13 amino acids long. CDR3: CASNGGRQETQYF. CDR3 coding DNA: TGTGCCAGCAATGGGGGCCGCCAAGAGACCCAGTACTTC. The full variable domain, completed using reference TRBV2 and TRBJ2-5, is EPEVTQTPSHQVTQMGQEVILRCVPISNHLYFYWYRQILGQKVEFLVSFYNNEISEKSEIFDDQFSVERPDGSNFTLKIRSTKLEDSAMYFCASNGGRQETQYFGPGTRLLVL.

The chain is built from TRBV9 and TRBJ1-2; a possible D gene is TRBD1 (6 bases). Trimming left V 0 bases short and J 7 bases short, with 10 bases between. Germline CDR1 SGDLS, CDR2 YYNGEE. This CDR3 comprises 13 residues. DNA of the CDR3: TGTGCCAGCAGCGTAGAGGCAGGGGCTGGCTACACCTTC. Amino acids: CASSVEAGAGYTF.

The gene calls are TRBV30 and TRBJ2-6; 7 bases are a match to TRBD1. V dropped 3 bases and J dropped 2; count of bases not matched to a gene: 10. CDR3 length: 17 residues. The germline CDR1 and CDR2 sequences are GTSNPN and SVGIG (reference sequence). The CDR3 nucleotides are TGTGCCTGGAGGAGGGGGCGAGTTGGGGCTGGGGCCAACGTCCTGACTTTC. It codes for CAWRRGRVGAGANVLTF. The full variable domain, completed using reference TRBV30 and TRBJ2-6, is SQTIHQWPATLVQPVGSPLSLECTVEGTSNPNLYWYRQAAGRGLQLLFYSVGIGQISSEVPQNLSASRPQDRQFILSSKKLLLSDSGFYLCAWRRGRVGAGANVLTFGAGSRLTVL.

This clone turned up a few times. J is TRBJ2-2 and V is TRBV6-5; D unclear. Germline V gene sequence: CDR1 MNHEY, CDR2 SVGAGI. The CDR3 loop spans 15 amino acids. Trimming cost V 6 bases and J 1 base, with 12 bases left between them. The CDR3 DNA is TGTGCCAGCAGCAAAAATCTTAGGAACACCGGGGAGCTGTTTTTT. Translating gives CASSKNLRNTGELFF.

The rearrangement joins TRBV5-6 to TRBJ2-3, with 7 bases fitting TRBD2. The V segment lost 3 bases and the J segment 0 bases; nucleotides outside the gene matches: 10. The germline CDR1 and CDR2 sequences are SGHDT and YYEEEE. The CDR3 spans 17 residues. Here the CDR3 reads CASSWTAGGGSTDTQYF. CDR3 nucleotides: TGTGCCAGCAGCTGGACCGCCGGCGGGGGTAGCACAGATACGCAGTATTTT.

The chain couples TRBV18 to TRBJ2-3, with 9 bases identical to TRBD2. This CDR3 has 15 amino acids. V was pared by 3 bases and J by 2 bases, with 3 bases of the junction left unmatched. CDR1 is KGHSH, CDR2 LQKENI, per germline. CDR3 in DNA: TGTGCCAGCTCACCTAGACTAGCGGTCACAGATACGCAGTATTTT. This sequence encodes CASSPRLAVTDTQYF. The complete variable domain, with remaining parts taken from reference TRBV18 and TRBJ2-3, reads NAGVMQNPRHLVRRRGQEARLRCSPMKGHSHVYWYRQLPEEGLKFMVYLQKENIIDESGMPKERFSAEFPKEGPSILRIQQVVRGDSAAYFCASSPRLAVTDTQYFGPGTRLTVL.

The gene calls are TRBV4-3 and TRBJ2-7; D is uncertain. V lost 0 bases and J 7 bases, leaving 13 bases between the germline ends. The CDR3 consists of 14 residues. Germline values: CDR1 LGHNA, CDR2 YSLEER. The CDR3: CASSQDSRSVEQYF. The DNA for the CDR3 is TGCGCCAGCAGCCAAGATTCCCGGTCGGTTGAGCAGTACTTC.

This clone occurred once. J is TRBJ2-7 and V is TRBV18; a possible D gene is TRBD1 (5 bases). The CDR3 is 16 residues long. Germline CDR1 reads KGHSH; CDR2 reads LQKENI. The ends were cut back, 0 bases at V and 1 base at J, with 13 bases in the middle. CDR3 region: CASSPPASGPSYEQYF. The CDR3 region has the DNA TGTGCCAGCTCACCACCGGCATCAGGGCCATCCTACGAGCAGTACTTC.

The CDR3 here is CASSLGLRGYEQYF. The CDR3 nucleotides read TGTGCCAGCAGCCTCGGACTCAGGGGCTACGAGCAGTACTTC. The gene calls are TRBV7-2 and TRBJ2-7, with a possible D match to TRBD1 (6 bases). CDR1 SGHTA and CDR2 FQGNSA come from the germline V gene. The CDR3 spans 14 residues. The V gene lost 5 bases and the J gene lost 3 bases, with 14 bases spanning the gap.

This clone has a single count. The chain is built from TRBV10-3 and TRBJ1-3, with a possible D match to TRBD1 (6 bases). Germline loops: CDR1 ENHRY, CDR2 SYGVKD. The CDR3 sequence is 13 residues long. CDR3: CAVGARDGNTIYF. CDR3 DNA: TGTGCGGTGGGGGCACGGGATGGAAACACCATATATTTT.

This chain uses TRBV4-3 with TRBJ1-2, with D possibly TRBD1 on 5 matching bases. Trimming pared 0 bases from V and 3 bases from J, leaving 17 bases between. The CDR3 has 17 amino acids. Per the germline V gene, CDR1 is LGHNA and CDR2 is YSLEER. The CDR3 DNA is TGCGCCAGCAGCCAAGATTGGAGGGCCAGGGTCGACTATGGCTACACCTTC. This encodes CASSQDWRARVDYGYTF.

The genes are TRBV6-6 and TRBJ1-1; D remains ambiguous. Germline CDR1 and CDR2: MNHNY and SVGAGI (reference sequence). The CDR3 sequence is 13 residues long. Trimming cost V 0 bases and J 6 bases, with 8 bases left between them. The CDR3 reads CASSYSRLAEAFF. The CDR3 nucleotides read TGTGCCAGCAGTTACTCGCGGTTGGCTGAAGCTTTCTTT.

V gene TRBV4-3 combines with J gene TRBJ2-5; possible D gene TRBD2, 5 bases. V was shortened by 0 bases and J by 7 bases, with 18 bases between the two germline ends. Germline V lookup: CDR1 LGHNA, CDR2 YSLEER. The CDR3 sequence is 16 residues long. In DNA, the CDR3 is TGCGCCAGCAGCCAAGATCAAGGAAGCGCCCGGGGGACCCAGTACTTC. Its translation: CASSQDQGSARGTQYF.